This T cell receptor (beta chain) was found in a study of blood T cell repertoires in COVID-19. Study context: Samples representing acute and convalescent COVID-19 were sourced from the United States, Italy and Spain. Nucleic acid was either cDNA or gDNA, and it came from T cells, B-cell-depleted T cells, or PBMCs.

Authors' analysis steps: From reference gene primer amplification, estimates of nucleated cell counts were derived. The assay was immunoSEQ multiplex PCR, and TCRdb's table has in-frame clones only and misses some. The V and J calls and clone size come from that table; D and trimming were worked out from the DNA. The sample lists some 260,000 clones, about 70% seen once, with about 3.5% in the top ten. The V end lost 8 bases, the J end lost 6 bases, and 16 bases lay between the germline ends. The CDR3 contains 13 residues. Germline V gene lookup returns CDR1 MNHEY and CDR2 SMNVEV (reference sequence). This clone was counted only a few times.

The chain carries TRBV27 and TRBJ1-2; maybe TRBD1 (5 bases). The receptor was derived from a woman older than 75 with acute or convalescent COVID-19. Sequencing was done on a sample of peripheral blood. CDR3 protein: CASQGALVDGYTF. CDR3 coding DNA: TGTGCCAGCCAAGGGGCCTTGGTCGATGGCTACACCTTC.